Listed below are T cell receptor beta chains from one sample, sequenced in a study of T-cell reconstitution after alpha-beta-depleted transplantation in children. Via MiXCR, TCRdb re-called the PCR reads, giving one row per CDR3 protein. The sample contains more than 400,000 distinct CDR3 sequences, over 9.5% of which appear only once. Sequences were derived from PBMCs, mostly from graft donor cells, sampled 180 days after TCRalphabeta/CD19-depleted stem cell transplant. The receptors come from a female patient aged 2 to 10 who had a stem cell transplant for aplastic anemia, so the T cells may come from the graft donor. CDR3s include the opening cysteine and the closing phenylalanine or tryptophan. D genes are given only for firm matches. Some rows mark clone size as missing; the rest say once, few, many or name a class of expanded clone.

CASSEPGTNEQFF	TGTGCCAGCAGTGAACCAGGGACGAATGAGCAGTTCTTC	.	TRBV25-1	TRBJ2-1	many
CSVAKNTGELFF	TGCAGCGTGGCAAAGAACACCGGGGAGCTGTTTTTT	.	TRBV29-1	TRBJ2-2	many
CSVGDMALGFTEAFF	TGCAGCGTTGGAGACATGGCCTTAGGTTTCACTGAAGCTTTCTTT	.	TRBV29-1	TRBJ1-1	few
CSVTGTDTQYF	TGCAGTGTTACAGGCACAGATACGCAGTATTTT	.	TRBV20-1	TRBJ2-3	few
CSVEDLYVETQYF	TGCAGCGTTGAGGATCTTTACGTAGAGACCCAGTACTTC	.	TRBV29-1	TRBJ2-5	many
CSARDPRGGSYEQYF	TGCAGTGCTAGAGATCCGAGAGGGGGGTCCTACGAGCAGTACTTC	.	TRBV20-1	TRBJ2-7	few
CASTSREGYTF	TGTGCCAGCACCAGCAGGGAGGGCTACACCTTC	.	TRBV7-9	TRBJ1-2	few
CAITSGRTEQFF	TGTGCCATCACCAGCGGGAGGACTGAGCAGTTCTTC	TRBD2	TRBV10-3	TRBJ2-1	few
CAFHRRQDSYNEQFF	TGTGCTTTTCACCGGCGGCAGGACTCCTACAATGAGCAGTTCTTC	.	TRBV7-9	TRBJ2-1	few
CASSHGTSGSLTQYF	TGTGCCAGCAGCCACGGGACTAGCGGATCTCTGACCCAGTACTTC	TRBD2	TRBV5-5	TRBJ2-5	few
CASSLRQGTSYNEQFF	TGTGCCAGCAGCTTAAGACAGGGAACATCCTACAATGAGCAGTTCTTC	TRBD1	TRBV7-2	TRBJ2-1	.
CASSVDRPGGYTF	TGCGCCAGCAGCGTGGACAGGCCGGGTGGCTACACCTTC	TRBD1	TRBV5-1	TRBJ1-2	.
CASSVTRRETQYF	TGTGCCAGCAGTGTTACTCGTCGGGAGACCCAGTACTTC	.	TRBV28	TRBJ2-5	.
CASSGGSGAYNEQFF	TGTGCCAGCAGCGGAGGGAGCGGGGCCTACAATGAGCAGTTCTTC	TRBD2	TRBV14	TRBJ2-1	few
CSATGDSQFF	TGCAGTGCTACGGGTGACTCCCAGTTCTTC	.	TRBV20-1	TRBJ2-1	.
CASRGGLGTTNTGELFF	TGTGCCAGCAGGGGGGGTCTGGGGACAACGAACACCGGGGAGCTGTTTTTT	.	TRBV5-5	TRBJ2-2	few
CASSWTESLAKNIQYF	TGTGCCAGCAGTTGGACGGAGTCATTAGCCAAAAACATTCAGTACTTC	.	TRBV6-5	TRBJ2-4	few
CASSLGLAGGVIDEQYF	TGCGCCAGCAGCTTGGGACTAGCAGGGGGGGTTATCGACGAGCAGTACTTC	.	TRBV5-1	TRBJ2-7	.
CASIHQGGRTNTGELFF	TGTGCCAGCATCCATCAGGGGGGGAGGACGAACACCGGGGAGCTGTTTTTT	.	TRBV21-1	TRBJ2-2	.
CAWSVLVVEQFF	TGTGCCTGGAGTGTACTAGTAGTTGAGCAGTTCTTC	.	TRBV30	TRBJ2-1	.
CASSRTRGASGTAADTQYF	TGTGCCAGCAGCCGTACTCGGGGGGCCAGCGGGACAGCGGCAGATACGCAGTATTTT	.	TRBV6-1	TRBJ2-3	.
CSASSPYVLAKNIQYF	TGCAGTGCTAGTTCCCCGTATGTTCTAGCCAAAAACATTCAGTACTTC	.	TRBV20-1	TRBJ2-4	few
CASSYSELIGGELFF	TGTGCCAGCAGTTACAGTGAACTTATCGGCGGGGAGCTGTTTTTT	.	TRBV6-5	TRBJ2-2	.
CASSFLIRPGLAGGTIYEQYF	TGTGCCAGCAGTTTCTTGATCCGACCGGGACTAGCGGGAGGAACAATTTACGAGCAGTACTTC	TRBD2	TRBV28	TRBJ2-7	.
CASNHQETQYF	TGTGCCAGCAACCACCAAGAGACCCAGTACTTC	.	TRBV28	TRBJ2-5	many
CASSLFGQGSQPQHF	TGTGCCAGCAGCCTATTCGGACAGGGCTCTCAGCCCCAGCATTTT	TRBD1	TRBV2	TRBJ1-5	few
CSARQGGLAGAREQYF	TGCAGTGCTAGGCAAGGGGGACTAGCGGGAGCGAGGGAGCAGTACTTC	TRBD2	TRBV20-1	TRBJ2-7	.
CASSLATVANEQFF	TGTGCCAGCAGCTTAGCCACAGTAGCCAATGAGCAGTTCTTC	.	TRBV7-2	TRBJ2-1	.
CASSLVWGQGEQFF	TGTGCCAGCAGCTTAGTCTGGGGGCAAGGTGAGCAGTTCTTC	.	TRBV7-9	TRBJ2-1	many
CASSLWQKIIYNSPLHF	TGTGCCAGCAGCTTGTGGCAGAAGATCATTTATAATTCACCCCTCCACTTT	.	TRBV5-6	TRBJ1-6	few